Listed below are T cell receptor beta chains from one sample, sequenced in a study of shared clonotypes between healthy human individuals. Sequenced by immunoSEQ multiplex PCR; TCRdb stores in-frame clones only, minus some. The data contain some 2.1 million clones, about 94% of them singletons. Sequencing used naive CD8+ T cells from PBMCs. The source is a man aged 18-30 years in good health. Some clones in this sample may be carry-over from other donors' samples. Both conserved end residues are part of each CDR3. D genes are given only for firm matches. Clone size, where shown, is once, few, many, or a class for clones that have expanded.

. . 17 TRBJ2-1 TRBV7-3 CASSLRGGAPGYNEQFF TGTGCCAGCAGCCTACGGGGCGGGGCCCCCGGCTACAATGAGCAGTTCTTC
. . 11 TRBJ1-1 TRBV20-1 CSAGTGTEAFF TGCAGTGCAGGCACGGGCACTGAAGCTTTCTTT
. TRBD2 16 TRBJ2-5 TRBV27 CASSLYSGRPQETQYF TGTGCCAGCAGTTTATATAGCGGGAGGCCCCAAGAGACCCAGTACTTC
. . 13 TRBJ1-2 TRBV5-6 CASSLLGSYGYTF TGTGCCAGCAGCTTGTTAGGCAGCTATGGCTACACCTTC
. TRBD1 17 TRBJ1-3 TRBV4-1 CASSQLQGGLFGNTIYF TGCGCCAGCAGCCAACTCCAGGGGGGCCTCTTTGGAAACACCATATATTTT
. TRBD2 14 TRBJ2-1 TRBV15 CATSRAFGGDEQFF TGTGCCACCAGCAGAGCGTTTGGGGGGGATGAGCAGTTCTTC
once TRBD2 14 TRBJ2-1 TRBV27 CASRVAGDYNEQFF TGTGCCAGCAGAGTGGCGGGAGACTACAATGAGCAGTTCTTC
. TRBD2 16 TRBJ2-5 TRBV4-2 CASSQGPLAESGTQYF TGTGCCAGCAGCCAAGGTCCACTAGCGGAGAGCGGGACCCAGTACTTC
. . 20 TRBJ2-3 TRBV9 CASSLTPTPDSRRIPDTQYF TGTGCCAGCAGCCTTACCCCTACGCCCGACAGCCGAAGGATCCCGGATACGCAGTATTTT
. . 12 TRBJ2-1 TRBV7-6 CASSGGPEEQFF TGTGCCAGCAGCGGAGGGCCGGAGGAGCAGTTCTTC
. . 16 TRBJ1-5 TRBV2 CASSVWGRGSNQPQHF TGTGCCAGCAGTGTTTGGGGGAGAGGCAGCAATCAGCCCCAGCATTTT
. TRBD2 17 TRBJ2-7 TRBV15 CATSRVSGGPSSYEQYF TGTGCCACCAGCAGAGTCTCGGGGGGGCCGAGCTCCTACGAGCAGTACTTC